A single T cell receptor beta chain is shown here with its context. Per the original methods: Using reference gene primer amplification, nucleated cell counts were estimated. Some clones are missing from TCRdb's copy, which holds only in-frame ones; the method was immunoSEQ multiplex PCR. From that table come the V and J calls and clone size; the DNA was used to work out D and trimming. The sample shows 200,000 to 300,000 clones, around four fifths of them seen only once. CDR1 is SGHRS and CDR2 is YFSETQ in the germline V gene. With 0 bases clipped from V and 7 bases from J, the junction kept 3 bases outside the gene matches. The CDR3 runs to 14 residues. These data originate in a study of blood T cell repertoires in COVID-19. At the level of the study: There were acute and convalescent COVID-19 samples, and they came from the United States, Italy and Spain. PBMCs, B-cell-depleted T cells, or T cells were the source of the cDNA or gDNA that made up the material.

This TCR was sampled from a man aged 45 to 65 with acute or convalescent COVID-19. The rearrangement joins TRBV5-1 to TRBJ1-4; 7 nucleotides match TRBD1. Sequencing was done on a sample of peripheral blood. The CDR3 DNA reads TGCGCCAGCAGCTTGGGACAGGGTGGTGAAAAACTGTTTTTT. Translated: CASSLGQGGEKLFF.